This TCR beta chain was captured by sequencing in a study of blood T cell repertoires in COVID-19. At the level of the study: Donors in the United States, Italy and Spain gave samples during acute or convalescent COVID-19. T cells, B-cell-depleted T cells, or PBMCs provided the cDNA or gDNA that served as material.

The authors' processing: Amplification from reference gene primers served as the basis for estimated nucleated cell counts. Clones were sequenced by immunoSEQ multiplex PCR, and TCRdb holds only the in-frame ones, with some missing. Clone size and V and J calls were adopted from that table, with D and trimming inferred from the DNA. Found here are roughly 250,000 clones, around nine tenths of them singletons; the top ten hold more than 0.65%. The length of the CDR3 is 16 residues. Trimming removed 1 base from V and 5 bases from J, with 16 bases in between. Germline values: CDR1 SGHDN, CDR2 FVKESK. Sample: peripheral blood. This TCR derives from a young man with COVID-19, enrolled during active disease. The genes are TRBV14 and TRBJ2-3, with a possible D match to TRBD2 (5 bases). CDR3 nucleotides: TGTGCCAGCAGCCAAGGTCTACCGGGGTCCGGAGATACGCAGTATTTT. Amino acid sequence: CASSQGLPGSGDTQYF. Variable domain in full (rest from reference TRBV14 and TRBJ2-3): EAGVTQFPSHSVIEKGQTVTLRCDPISGHDNLYWYRRVMGKEIKFLLHFVKESKQDESGMPNNRFLAERTGGTYSTLKVQPAELEDSGVYFCASSQGLPGSGDTQYFGPGTRLTVL.